The entry that follows covers one T cell receptor (beta chain) sequence. The target antigen is unknown. These data originate in a study of brain T cells in children with intractable seizures. Study-wide results and limits: Patients' HCMV serostatus was unknown; virus specificity rests on CDR3 similarity alone. Pre- and post-surgery blood differed in depth, so pre-surgery absences may be undersampling.

Looked up from germline, CDR1 is MNHEY and CDR2 is SMNVEV (reference sequence). The CDR3 consists of 13 residues. The V end lost 3 bases, the J end lost 8 bases, and 13 bases lay between the germline ends. Assay: immunoSEQ multiplex PCR; the TCRdb copy retains only in-frame clones and omits some. The sample lists roughly 120,000 clones, around 94% occurring once. Surgery cases with the highest brain T cell transcript signatures were chosen for sequencing. At least one anti-epileptic drug was given before surgery. The specimen was peripheral blood, collected at surgery. This TCR came from a boy under two years old with hemimegalencephaly and intractable seizures. The chain is built from TRBV27 and TRBJ1-2, with D possibly TRBD1 on 5 matching bases. The DNA of the CDR3 is TGTGCCAGCAGTTTCGGGGGAGCCCACGGCTACACCTTC. Translating it yields CASSFGGAHGYTF.